Following are 15 T cell receptor beta chains from one sample sequenced in a study of blood T cell repertoires in COVID-19. Assay: immunoSEQ multiplex PCR; the TCRdb copy retains only in-frame clones and omits some. The sample lists 65,000 or so clones, more than 90% occurring once. The sequenced sample was peripheral blood. The source is a man in his 60s with acute or convalescent COVID-19.

The sample holds one count of this clone. CDR3 amino acids: CAWSEPTSGANEQFF. The CDR3 DNA follows: TGTGCCTGGAGTGAACCGACTAGCGGGGCGAATGAGCAGTTCTTC. The chain employs TRBV30 and TRBJ2-1; 11 positions agree with TRBD2. The V and J ends lost 1 base and 7 bases, in that order; junction bases with no gene match: 6. This CDR3 contains 15 residues. Germline V gene data show CDR1 as GTSNPN and CDR2 as SVGIG (reference sequence).

This chain joins TRBV30 and TRBJ2-7, with 8 nucleotides matching TRBD1. The J segment lost 2 bases and the V segment lost 3 bases, leaving 6 bases of the junction unmatched. Germline CDR1 GTSNPN, CDR2 SVGIG (reference sequence). This CDR3 contains 14 residues. In DNA form, the CDR3 reads TGTGCCTGGAGCTGGACAGGGAACACCTACGAGCAGTACTTC. It specifies CAWSWTGNTYEQYF.

The chain employs TRBV5-1 and TRBJ1-4; 9 nucleotides agree with TRBD1. The CDR3 has 18 residues. The germline CDR1 and CDR2 sequences are SGHRS and YFSETQ. The ends lost 0 bases at V and 0 bases at J; junction bases unmatched: 6. CDR3 protein: CASSLDGTGFATNEKLFF. CDR3 DNA: TGCGCCAGCAGCTTGGACGGGACAGGGTTCGCAACTAATGAAAAACTGTTTTTT.

The chain uses TRBV27 and TRBJ1-2, with D possibly being TRBD1 (6 bases). The CDR3 length is 14 residues. Germline V CDR1 and CDR2: MNHEY, SMNVEV (reference sequence). V was trimmed by 2 bases and J by 8 bases, leaving 15 bases between them. In nucleotides, the CDR3 is TGTGCCAGCAGTTTAAATGGACAGATTAACGGCTACACCTTC. Translating gives CASSLNGQINGYTF.

The genes are TRBV15 and TRBJ1-2, with 7 positions matching TRBD1. V was clipped by 5 bases and J by 8 bases; unmatched bases: 5. The V gene's germline CDR1 is LNHNV and CDR2 YYDKDF (reference sequence). This CDR3 comprises 12 residues. CDR3 residues: CATSRDRTGYTF. The CDR3 DNA is TGTGCCACCAGCCGGGACAGAACCGGCTACACCTTC. The complete variable domain, with remaining parts taken from reference TRBV15 and TRBJ1-2, reads DAMVIQNPRYQVTQFGKPVTLSCSQTLNHNVMYWYQQKSSQAPKLLFHYYDKDFNNEADTPDNFQSRRPNTSFCFLDIRSPGLGDTAMYLCATSRDRTGYTFGSGTRLTVV.

This clone was detected once. The CDR3 loop is CASSLNPGTGGTEAFF. DNA of the CDR3: TGTGCCAGCAGCCTGAACCCAGGGACAGGGGGCACTGAAGCTTTCTTT. The rearrangement uses TRBV21-1 and TRBJ1-1; the D call TRBD1 from the table was never checked on the DNA. TRBV21-1 is a pseudogene. CDR3 length: 16 amino acids.

The chain joins TRBV5-1 to TRBJ1-1; maybe TRBD1 (6 bases). CDR1 and CDR2 from the germline V gene are SGHRS and YFSETQ. The V end lost 4 bases, the J end lost 1 base, and 17 bases lay between the germline ends. The CDR3 extends over 16 amino acids. The CDR3 DNA follows: TGCGCCAGCAGCCTCATGCTATCACAGGGGAACACTGAAGCTTTCTTT. Translated, it gives CASSLMLSQGNTEAFF.

This clone was picked up a small number of times. The J gene is TRBJ1-6, the V gene TRBV5-1; 8 positions agree with TRBD1. The CDR3 has 15 amino acids. Unmatched junction bases numbered 3, after V lost 2 bases and J lost 5 bases. Per germline, CDR1 SGHRS and CDR2 YFSETQ. The CDR3 loop is CASSLDRGNNSPLHF. The DNA for the CDR3 is TGCGCCAGCAGCTTAGACAGGGGAAATAATTCACCCCTCCACTTT.

This clone came up once. The V call is TRBV2, the J call TRBJ1-5, with a possible D match to TRBD1 (6 bases). With 5 bases removed from V and 3 bases from J, the gap between germline ends came to 11 bases. The CDR3 is made up of 14 amino acids. Germline V gene lookup returns CDR1 SNHLY and CDR2 FYNNEI. The CDR3 DNA reads as TGTGCCAGCAGTCACGGACAGAACAATCAGCCCCAGCATTTT. Its translation is CASSHGQNNQPQHF.

CDR3 residues: CASTISNQPQHF. As DNA, the CDR3 is TGTGCCAGCACCATTAGCAATCAGCCCCAGCATTTT. The chain carries TRBV6-5 and TRBJ1-5; no clear D gene. In germline, CDR1 is MNHEY, CDR2 SVGAGI. CDR3 length: 12 amino acids. V lost 7 bases to trimming and J lost 0 bases, with 4 bases between them.

This clone has a single count. The CDR3 sequence is CASKPPIETQYF. The CDR3 DNA sequence: TGTGCCAGCAAACCTCCTATAGAGACCCAGTACTTC. The chain uses TRBV2 and TRBJ2-5; D is uncertain. The CDR3 spans 12 residues. V was clipped by 7 bases and J by 4 bases, with 10 bases between them. Germline V gives CDR1 SNHLY, CDR2 FYNNEI.

The chain uses TRBV6-5 and TRBJ2-7; TRBD1 matches 7 bases. CDR1 is MNHEY, CDR2 SVGAGI, per germline. The CDR3 runs to 14 residues. The J segment lost 2 bases and the V segment lost 0 bases, leaving 1 base of the junction unmatched. CDR3 sequence (DNA): TGTGCCAGCAGTTACTCTGGGACAGCCTACGAGCAGTACTTC. Translation: CASSYSGTAYEQYF.

The chain links TRBV24-1 to TRBJ2-2, with 9 positions matching TRBD1. Germline V gives CDR1 KGHDR, CDR2 SFDVKD. Trimming cost V 10 bases and J 6 bases; bases outside gene matches: 5. This CDR3 spans 13 amino acids. CDR3 sequence (DNA): TGTGCCACGGGACAGGGATCCGCCGGGGAGCTGTTTTTT. Its translation is CATGQGSAGELFF.

In DNA, the CDR3 is TGCGCCAGCAGTTCGAGACAGGGGGCGGGCGGGGCCAACGTCCTGACTTTC. It encodes CASSSRQGAGGANVLTF. The chain recombines TRBV5-1 with TRBJ2-6, with 10 bases lining up with TRBD1. Germline-derived CDR1 and CDR2 are SGHRS and YFSETQ. The CDR3 runs 17 residues. Trimming took 5 bases from V and 4 from J; bases not matched to a gene: 9. Using reference TRBV5-1 and TRBJ2-6 for the parts outside the CDR3, the full variable domain is KAGVTQTPRYLIKTRGQQVTLSCSPISGHRSVSWYQQTPGQGLQFLFEYFSETQRNKGNFPGRFSGRQFSNSRSEMNVSTLELGDSALYLCASSSRQGAGGANVLTFGAGSRLTVL.

This clone was recorded a few times. The chain is built from TRBV27 and TRBJ1-5; 7 bases fit TRBD1. The CDR3 consists of 14 residues. Trimming cost V 0 bases and J 16 bases; bases outside gene matches: 12. The germline gives CDR1 MNHEY, CDR2 SMNVEV (reference sequence). The DNA for the CDR3 is TGTGCCAGCAGTTTATCCGCCACAGGGGCGATTCAACATTTT. It specifies CASSLSATGAIQHF.